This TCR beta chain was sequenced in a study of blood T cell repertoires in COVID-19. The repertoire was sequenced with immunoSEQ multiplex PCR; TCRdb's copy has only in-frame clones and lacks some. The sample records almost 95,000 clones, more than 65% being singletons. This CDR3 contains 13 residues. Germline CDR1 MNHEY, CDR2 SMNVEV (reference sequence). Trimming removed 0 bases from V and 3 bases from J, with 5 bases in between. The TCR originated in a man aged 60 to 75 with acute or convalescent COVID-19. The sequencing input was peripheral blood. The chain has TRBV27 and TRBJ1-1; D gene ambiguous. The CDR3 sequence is CASSLSRDTEAFF. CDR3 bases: TGTGCCAGCAGTTTATCTCGGGACACTGAAGCTTTCTTT.